The next 10 T cell receptor beta chains were all read from a single sample in a study of blood T cell repertoires in COVID-19. Data came from immunoSEQ multiplex PCR; TCRdb stores just in-frame clones and leaves some out. The sample lists approximately 270,000 clones; about 85% were seen once. Sequencing was done on a sample of peripheral blood. These receptors were taken from a man younger than 35 with active or convalescent COVID-19.

The chain is built from TRBV6-2 or TRBV6-3 and TRBJ2-2; 15 positions agree with TRBD2. There are 15 residues in the CDR3. Germline assignment: CDR1 MNHEY and CDR2 SVGEGT. J lost 7 bases, V lost 6 bases, and 3 bases had no gene match. The CDR3: CASSGLAGGVGELFF. In DNA form, the CDR3 reads TGTGCCAGCAGCGGACTAGCGGGAGGGGTCGGGGAGCTGTTTTTT.

The rearrangement links TRBV28 to TRBJ1-1; D gene ambiguous. The V end lost 5 bases, the J end lost 11 bases, and 21 bases lay between the germline ends. This CDR3 is built from 14 residues. Looked up from germline, CDR1 is MDHEN and CDR2 is SYDVKM. CDR3 residues: CASSKFGSGLEAFF. The CDR3 DNA sequence: TGTGCCAGCAGTAAGTTTGGGAGTGGACTGGAGGCTTTCTTT. The full variable domain, rest sourced from reference TRBV28 and TRBJ1-1, is DVKVTQSSRYLVKRTGEKVFLECVQDMDHENMFWYRQDPGLGLRLIYFSYDVKMKEKGDIPEGYSVSREKKERFSLILESASTNQTSMYLCASSKFGSGLEAFFGQGTRLTVV.

The CDR3, as DNA: TGTGCCAGCTCAAACAGGCACTCCTACGAGCAGTACTTC. Translating gives CASSNRHSYEQYF. The rearrangement links TRBV5-4 to TRBJ2-7, with D possibly TRBD1 on 5 matching bases. V was cut by 7 bases and J by 0 bases, with 11 bases left in between. This CDR3 comprises 13 residues. Germline lookup yields CDR1 SGHNT and CDR2 YYREEE (reference sequence).

This clone was recorded a few times. This chain links TRBV7-6 with TRBJ2-1; 14 bases agree with TRBD2. Germline assignment: CDR1 SGHVS and CDR2 FNYEAQ. V was pared by 4 bases and J by 7 bases, with 6 bases of the junction left unmatched. The CDR3 length is 16 residues. The CDR3 reads CASSSTSGGALNEQFF. The CDR3 DNA is TGTGCCAGCAGCTCGACTAGCGGGGGGGCTTTAAATGAGCAGTTCTTC.

In its sample, this clone was seen once. The J gene is TRBJ2-2, the V gene TRBV7-6; tentatively, D is TRBD2 (6 bases). CDR3 length: 17 amino acids. Germline V gives CDR1 SGHVS, CDR2 FNYEAQ. V was shortened by 4 bases and J by 5 bases, with 20 bases between the two germline ends. CDR3 sequence: CASSYLTSFMTTGELFF. The CDR3 DNA follows: TGTGCCAGCAGCTATCTTACTAGCTTCATGACTACCGGGGAGCTGTTTTTT.

This sequence joins TRBV11-1 and TRBJ1-2; D is uncertain. CDR3 length: 14 residues. Germline V lookup: CDR1 SGHAT, CDR2 FQDESV (reference sequence). V gave up 5 bases and J gave up 4 bases, with 14 bases separating them. The CDR3 loop is CASSGEEGIYGYTF. Here the CDR3 DNA reads TGTGCCAGCAGCGGCGAGGAGGGTATCTATGGCTACACCTTC.

The rearrangement uses TRBV27 and TRBJ2-1; 9 bases fit TRBD2. CDR3 length: 16 amino acids. The trim removed 3 bases at V and 8 bases at J, leaving 11 bases unmatched. Germline V gives CDR1 MNHEY, CDR2 SMNVEV (reference sequence). CDR3 coding DNA: TGTGCCAGCAGTTTCTATGGCGGGGGGGCTGGGGATGAGCAGTTCTTC. It translates to CASSFYGGGAGDEQFF.

V usage is TRBV5-4 and J usage is TRBJ2-2; TRBD2 is a possible D gene (6 bases). Germline V gene data show CDR1 as SGHNT and CDR2 as YYREEE (reference sequence). Trimming shortened V by 1 base and J by 4 bases, and 11 bases separated the two germline ends. The CDR3 covers 15 residues. CDR3 loop: CASSLTGSSTGELFF. The CDR3 DNA is TGTGCCAGCAGCTTGACCGGGAGCTCCACCGGGGAGCTGTTTTTT.

The chain uses TRBV4-3 and TRBJ1-2; 7 positions match TRBD1. Trimming removed 4 bases from V and 5 bases from J; junction bases left unmatched: 10. This CDR3 comprises 15 residues. The germline V gene encodes CDR1 LGHNA and CDR2 YSLEER. The CDR3, as DNA: TGCGCCAGCAGCCTAAAGACCGGGACAGTATATGGCTACACCTTC. Translation: CASSLKTGTVYGYTF.

This clone has more than one count but fewer than ten. The chain joins TRBV7-3 to TRBJ2-7; tentative D call: TRBD1 (6 bases). CDR1 and CDR2 from the germline V gene are SGHTA and FQGTGA. V was shortened by 1 base and J by 4 bases, with 11 bases between the two germline ends. The CDR3 is made up of 14 amino acids. For the CDR3, the DNA is TGTGCCAGCAGCTTAAGAGGCAGGGGATACGAGCAGTACTTC. The encoded protein is CASSLRGRGYEQYF.